This is a list of T cell receptor beta chains from one sample in a study of T cell repertoires in cytomegalovirus infection. TCRdb called the reads again in MiXCR, with one record for every CDR3 protein. Of 200,000 to 250,000 distinct CDR3 sequences in the sample, 22% are singletons; the top ten hold about 18%. The source material was CD8+ T cells from PBMCs. These receptor sequences come from a human donor in good health (CMV status not recorded). Some clones in this sample may be carry-over from other donors' samples. Each CDR3 is given with its conserved first and last residue. A D gene is named only where the DNA matches it firmly. Only some rows state a clone size, as once, few, many or a class for expanded clones.

d_gene: -
v_gene: TRBV12-3/TRBV12-4
len: 13
abundance: many
j_gene: TRBJ1-1
CDR3aa: CASSLRGNTEAFF
CDR3nt: TGTGCCAGCAGTTTAAGGGGGAACACTGAAGCTTTCTTT

d_gene: -
v_gene: TRBV28
len: 13
abundance: many
j_gene: TRBJ2-7
CDR3aa: CASSLWIGYEQYF
CDR3nt: TGTGCCAGCAGTTTATGGATAGGCTACGAGCAGTACTTC

d_gene: TRBD2
v_gene: TRBV12-3/TRBV12-4
len: 15
abundance: -
j_gene: TRBJ2-1
CDR3aa: CASSSLAAYNNEQFF
CDR3nt: TGTGCCAGCAGTTCGCTAGCGGCTTATAACAATGAGCAGTTCTTC

d_gene: -
v_gene: TRBV6-2/TRBV6-3
len: 12
abundance: few
j_gene: TRBJ1-1
CDR3aa: CASSYPFGEAFF
CDR3nt: TGTGCCAGCAGTTACCCCTTCGGTGAAGCTTTCTTT

d_gene: -
v_gene: TRBV20-1
len: 14
abundance: -
j_gene: TRBJ2-4
CDR3aa: CSALRGTTVLIQYF
CDR3nt: TGCAGTGCTCTCCGAGGCACGACGGTGCTCATTCAGTACTTC

d_gene: -
v_gene: TRBV28
len: 16
abundance: -
j_gene: TRBJ2-3
CDR3aa: CASSLIPSVLADTQYF
CDR3nt: TGTGCCAGCAGTTTAATTCCTAGCGTTCTCGCAGATACGCAGTATTTT

d_gene: -
v_gene: TRBV2
len: 17
abundance: few
j_gene: TRBJ1-5
CDR3aa: CASSDNVQTASNQPQHF
CDR3nt: TGTGCCAGCAGTGACAATGTTCAGACAGCAAGCAATCAGCCCCAGCATTTT

d_gene: -
v_gene: TRBV28
len: 13
abundance: few
j_gene: TRBJ1-1
CDR3aa: CASSSPLNTEAFF
CDR3nt: TGTGCCAGCAGCTCCCCCTTGAACACTGAAGCTTTCTTT

d_gene: -
v_gene: TRBV11-2
len: 14
abundance: -
j_gene: TRBJ2-1
CDR3aa: CASSWAGPPHGQFF
CDR3nt: TGTGCCAGCAGCTGGGCGGGCCCCCCTCATGGGCAGTTCTTC

d_gene: TRBD1
v_gene: TRBV28
len: 14
abundance: -
j_gene: TRBJ2-7
CDR3aa: CASSFRGYSYEQYF
CDR3nt: TGTGCCAGCAGTTTCAGGGGGTACTCCTACGAGCAGTACTTC

d_gene: -
v_gene: TRBV6-4
len: 14
abundance: few
j_gene: TRBJ2-7
CDR3aa: CASSDMTNHHEQYF
CDR3nt: TGTGCCAGCAGTGACATGACAAATCACCACGAGCAGTACTTC

d_gene: TRBD2
v_gene: TRBV14
len: 16
abundance: -
j_gene: TRBJ2-1
CDR3aa: CASSLPGLAAYNEQFF
CDR3nt: TGTGCCAGCAGCCTCCCGGGACTAGCGGCCTACAATGAGCAGTTCTTC

d_gene: -
v_gene: TRBV28
len: 16
abundance: medium-sized
j_gene: TRBJ1-5
CDR3aa: CASRPPVGPSNQPQHF
CDR3nt: TGTGCCAGCAGGCCCCCGGTGGGTCCTAGCAATCAGCCCCAGCATTTT

d_gene: TRBD1
v_gene: TRBV10-3
len: 12
abundance: -
j_gene: TRBJ2-1
CDR3aa: CATEGADNEQSF
CDR3nt: TGTGCCACAGAGGGGGCGGACAATGAGCAGTCCTTC

d_gene: TRBD1
v_gene: TRBV7-9
len: 15
abundance: few
j_gene: TRBJ2-4
CDR3aa: CASSSDRVAKNIQYF
CDR3nt: TGTGCCAGCAGCTCGGACAGGGTAGCCAAAAACATTCAGTACTTC

d_gene: TRBD2
v_gene: TRBV7-6
len: 15
abundance: many
j_gene: TRBJ2-1
CDR3aa: CASSYLAGGVNEQFF
CDR3nt: TGTGCCAGCAGCTACCTAGCGGGGGGGGTCAATGAGCAGTTCTTC

d_gene: -
v_gene: TRBV7-1
len: 13
abundance: -
j_gene: TRBJ2-1
CDR3aa: CASTLDNYNEQFF
CDR3nt: TGTGCCAGCACCCTCGACAATTACAATGAGCAGTTCTTC

d_gene: -
v_gene: TRBV7-9
len: 13
abundance: many
j_gene: TRBJ1-5
CDR3aa: CASSGDLNQPQHF
CDR3nt: TGTGCCAGCAGCGGGGACCTCAATCAGCCCCAGCATTTT

d_gene: -
v_gene: TRBV7-8
len: 16
abundance: few
j_gene: TRBJ1-2
CDR3aa: CASSLNPGRRNYGYTF
CDR3nt: TGTGCCAGCAGCTTAAATCCGGGCCGGAGGAACTATGGCTACACCTTC

d_gene: -
v_gene: TRBV28
len: 15
abundance: -
j_gene: TRBJ2-3
CDR3aa: CASSPVGGARDTQYF
CDR3nt: TGTGCCAGCAGTCCCGTAGGGGGGGCCCGTGATACGCAGTATTTT

d_gene: TRBD1
v_gene: TRBV28
len: 14
abundance: -
j_gene: TRBJ2-7
CDR3aa: CASSPGQRTYEQYF
CDR3nt: TGTGCCAGCAGCCCGGGACAGCGCACCTACGAGCAGTACTTC

d_gene: -
v_gene: TRBV3-1
len: 12
abundance: -
j_gene: TRBJ2-5
CDR3aa: CASSQEEGTQYF
CDR3nt: TGTGCCAGCAGCCAAGAGGAAGGGACCCAGTACTTC

d_gene: -
v_gene: TRBV7-8
len: 15
abundance: many
j_gene: TRBJ2-3
CDR3aa: CASSQGGIGTDTQYF
CDR3nt: TGTGCCAGCAGCCAAGGGGGGATCGGCACAGATACGCAGTATTTT

d_gene: TRBD2
v_gene: TRBV27
len: 14
abundance: -
j_gene: TRBJ2-1
CDR3aa: CASSLVLASDEQFF
CDR3nt: TGTGCCAGCAGTTTAGTACTAGCGTCCGATGAGCAGTTCTTC

d_gene: -
v_gene: TRBV12-3/TRBV12-4
len: 15
abundance: -
j_gene: TRBJ2-4
CDR3aa: CASTSQRGPENIQYF
CDR3nt: TGTGCCAGCACCTCCCAGCGCGGGCCCGAAAACATTCAGTACTTC

d_gene: TRBD2
v_gene: TRBV5-1
len: 16
abundance: -
j_gene: TRBJ2-1
CDR3aa: CASSLAGAGDYNEQFF
CDR3nt: TGCGCCAGCAGCTTGGCGGGCGCGGGGGACTACAATGAGCAGTTCTTC

d_gene: TRBD1
v_gene: TRBV20-1
len: 17
abundance: few
j_gene: TRBJ2-4
CDR3aa: CSARDLVTGLAKNIQYF
CDR3nt: TGCAGTGCTAGAGATCTAGTGACAGGGCTAGCCAAAAACATTCAGTACTTC

d_gene: -
v_gene: TRBV7-9
len: 17
abundance: -
j_gene: TRBJ1-1
CDR3aa: CASCGAGIGEIRTEAFF
CDR3nt: TGTGCCTCGTGCGGGGCGGGCATAGGGGAGATCCGCACTGAAGCTTTCTTT

d_gene: -
v_gene: TRBV6-6
len: 14
abundance: few
j_gene: TRBJ1-1
CDR3aa: CASSYRTDGTEAFF
CDR3nt: TGTGCCAGCAGTTACCGGACAGACGGCACTGAAGCTTTCTTT

d_gene: -
v_gene: TRBV28
len: 18
abundance: -
j_gene: TRBJ1-4
CDR3aa: CASSLSPAGDGRNEKLFF
CDR3nt: TGTGCCAGCAGTTTATCCCCCGCAGGGGATGGGAGAAATGAAAAACTGTTTTTT

d_gene: TRBD1
v_gene: TRBV19
len: 17
abundance: few
j_gene: TRBJ1-2
CDR3aa: CASSAGQGISVDYGYTF
CDR3nt: TGTGCCAGTAGTGCGGGACAGGGGATCTCGGTGGACTATGGCTACACCTTC

d_gene: -
v_gene: TRBV12-3/TRBV12-4
len: 14
abundance: many
j_gene: TRBJ2-1
CDR3aa: CASSSFLGLMNQFF
CDR3nt: TGTGCCAGCAGTTCCTTCCTCGGCCTAATGAATCAGTTCTTC

d_gene: -
v_gene: TRBV25-1
len: 12
abundance: many
j_gene: TRBJ1-1
CDR3aa: CASSVFDTEAFF
CDR3nt: TGTGCCAGCAGTGTGTTCGACACTGAAGCTTTCTTT

d_gene: -
v_gene: TRBV28
len: 15
abundance: -
j_gene: TRBJ2-1
CDR3aa: CASSPGPQGYNEQFF
CDR3nt: TGTGCCAGCAGTCCCGGACCCCAGGGATACAATGAGCAGTTCTTC

d_gene: TRBD1
v_gene: TRBV7-9
len: 16
abundance: -
j_gene: TRBJ1-2
CDR3aa: CASSFKGQAFYYGYTF
CDR3nt: TGTGCCAGCAGCTTTAAAGGACAGGCCTTTTACTATGGCTACACCTTC

d_gene: TRBD1
v_gene: TRBV28
len: 17
abundance: few
j_gene: TRBJ2-1
CDR3aa: CASSLSLGQGGSDEQFF
CDR3nt: TGTGCCAGCAGTTTAAGCCTCGGACAGGGGGGGTCGGATGAGCAGTTCTTC

d_gene: TRBD1
v_gene: TRBV7-9
len: 18
abundance: many
j_gene: TRBJ1-2
CDR3aa: CASSARRTGTDINYGYTF
CDR3nt: TGTGCCAGCAGCGCGCGCCGTACCGGGACAGACATTAACTATGGCTACACCTTC

d_gene: TRBD1
v_gene: TRBV29-1
len: 15
abundance: -
j_gene: TRBJ1-2
CDR3aa: CSVPGQGTPNYGYTF
CDR3nt: TGCAGCGTTCCGGGACAGGGGACTCCTAACTATGGCTACACCTTC

d_gene: -
v_gene: TRBV27
len: 15
abundance: -
j_gene: TRBJ2-5
CDR3aa: CASSLSPGPQETQYF
CDR3nt: TGTGCCAGCAGTTTGTCTCCAGGGCCCCAAGAGACCCAGTACTTC

d_gene: -
v_gene: TRBV6-6
len: 14
abundance: few
j_gene: TRBJ1-1
CDR3aa: CASSYVSLGTEAFF
CDR3nt: TGTGCCAGCAGTTACGTGTCCCTAGGTACTGAAGCTTTCTTT

d_gene: TRBD1
v_gene: TRBV5-1
len: 15
abundance: few
j_gene: TRBJ1-3
CDR3aa: CASTPTGASGNTIYF
CDR3nt: TGCGCCAGCACCCCCACAGGGGCCTCTGGAAACACCATATATTTT

d_gene: -
v_gene: TRBV12-3/TRBV12-4
len: 15
abundance: many
j_gene: TRBJ2-2
CDR3aa: CASSLSPLGTGELFF
CDR3nt: TGTGCCAGCAGTTTAAGCCCTCTAGGGACCGGGGAGCTGTTTTTT